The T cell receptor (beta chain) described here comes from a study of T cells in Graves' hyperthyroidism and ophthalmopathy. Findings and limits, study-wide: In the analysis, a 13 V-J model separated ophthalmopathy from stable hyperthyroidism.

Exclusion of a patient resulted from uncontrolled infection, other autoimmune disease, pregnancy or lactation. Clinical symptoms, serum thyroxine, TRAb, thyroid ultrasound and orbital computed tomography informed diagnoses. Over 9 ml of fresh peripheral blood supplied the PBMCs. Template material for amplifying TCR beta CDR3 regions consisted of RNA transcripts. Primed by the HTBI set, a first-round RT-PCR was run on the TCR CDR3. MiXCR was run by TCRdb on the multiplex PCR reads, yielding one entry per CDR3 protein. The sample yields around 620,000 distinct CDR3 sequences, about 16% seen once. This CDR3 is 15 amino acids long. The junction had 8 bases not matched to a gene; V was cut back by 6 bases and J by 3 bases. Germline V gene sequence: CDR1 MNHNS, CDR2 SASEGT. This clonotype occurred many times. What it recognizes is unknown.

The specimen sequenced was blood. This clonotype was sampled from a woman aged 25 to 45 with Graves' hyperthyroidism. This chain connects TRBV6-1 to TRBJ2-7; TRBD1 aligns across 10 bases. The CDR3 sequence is CASSVGQGNYYEQYF. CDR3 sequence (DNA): TGTGCCAGCAGCGTGGGACAGGGGAACTACTACGAGCAGTACTTC.